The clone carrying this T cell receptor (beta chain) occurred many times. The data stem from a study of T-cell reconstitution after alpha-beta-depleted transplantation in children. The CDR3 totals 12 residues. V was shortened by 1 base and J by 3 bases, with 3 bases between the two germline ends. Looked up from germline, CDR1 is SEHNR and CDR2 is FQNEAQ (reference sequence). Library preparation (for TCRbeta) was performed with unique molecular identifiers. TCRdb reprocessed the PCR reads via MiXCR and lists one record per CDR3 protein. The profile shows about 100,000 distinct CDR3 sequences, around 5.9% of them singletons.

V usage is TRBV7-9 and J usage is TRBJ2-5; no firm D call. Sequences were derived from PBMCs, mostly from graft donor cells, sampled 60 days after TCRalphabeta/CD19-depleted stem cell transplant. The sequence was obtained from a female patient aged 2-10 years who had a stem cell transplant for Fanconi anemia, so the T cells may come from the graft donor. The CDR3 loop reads CASSLGEETQYF. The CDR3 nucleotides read TGTGCCAGCAGCTTAGGGGAAGAGACCCAGTACTTC.